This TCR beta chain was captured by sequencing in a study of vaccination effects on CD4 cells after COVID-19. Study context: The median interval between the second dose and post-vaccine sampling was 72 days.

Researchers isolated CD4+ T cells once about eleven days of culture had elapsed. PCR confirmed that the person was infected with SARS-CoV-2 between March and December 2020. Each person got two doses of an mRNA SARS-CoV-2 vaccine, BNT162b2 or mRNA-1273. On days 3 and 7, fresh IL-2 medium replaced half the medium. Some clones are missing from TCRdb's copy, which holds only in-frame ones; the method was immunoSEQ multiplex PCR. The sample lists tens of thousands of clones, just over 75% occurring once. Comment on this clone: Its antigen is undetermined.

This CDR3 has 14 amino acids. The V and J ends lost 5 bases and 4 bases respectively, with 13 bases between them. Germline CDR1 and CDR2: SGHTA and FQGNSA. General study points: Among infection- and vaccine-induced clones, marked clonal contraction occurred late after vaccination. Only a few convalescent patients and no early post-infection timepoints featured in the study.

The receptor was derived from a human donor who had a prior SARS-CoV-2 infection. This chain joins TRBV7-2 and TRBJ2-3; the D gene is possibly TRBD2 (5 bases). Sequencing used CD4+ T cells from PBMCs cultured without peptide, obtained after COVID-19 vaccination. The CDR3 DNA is TGTGCCAGCAGCCGGGAACAGTACGCAGATACGCAGTATTTT. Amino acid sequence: CASSREQYADTQYF.